This entry is about one TCR beta chain. The antigen is unknown. Sequencing used immunoSEQ multiplex PCR; TCRdb keeps in-frame clones, though not all of them. This table holds 20,000 to 25,000 clones, less than 95% found once. The sample's time point: newly diagnosed, previously untreated cHL patient sample. Newly diagnosed, untreated classical Hodgkin lymphoma PBMCs provided comparison. V dropped 4 bases and J dropped 1; count of bases not matched to a gene: 7. Germline CDR1 SGHRS, CDR2 YFSETQ. The CDR3 contains 16 residues. The sample originates from a study of PD-1 blockade in classical Hodgkin lymphoma. Overall study findings and caveats: Relapsed/refractory patients reportedly had lower baseline diversity than newly diagnosed patients.

The sample taken for sequencing was peripheral blood mononuclear cells (PBMCs). The clonotype comes from a human donor with classical Hodgkin lymphoma. The chain links TRBV5-1 to TRBJ2-1; the match to TRBD1 covers 8 bases. In DNA form, the CDR3 reads TGCGCCAGCAGCACTGGACAGGGTGGGTCCTACAATGAGCAGTTCTTC. This codes for CASSTGQGGSYNEQFF.